This T cell receptor beta chain was sequenced during a study of T cell repertoires in cytomegalovirus infection. Study-wide context: A matching HLA type, together with CMV infection, was signaled by public TCR beta signatures.

Study-level results: The ex vivo response showed dominance by HLA-C-restricted CMV-specific TCR beta clonotypes.

From the reads, TCRdb called clonotypes with MiXCR, one entry per CDR3 protein. The sample includes 700,000 to 950,000 distinct CDR3 sequences, 32% of them seen just once. The germline V gene has CDR1 SNHLY and CDR2 FYNNEI. The J segment lost 3 bases and the V segment lost 10 bases, leaving 11 bases of the junction unmatched. The length of the CDR3 is 14 residues. For this clonotype: Its antigen is unknown.

The TCR comes from a human donor in good health (CMV status not recorded). Some clones in this sample may be carry-over from other donors' samples. V and J are TRBV2 and TRBJ2-7, with 8 bases aligning to TRBD1. Sequenced material: cultured CD8+ T cells from PBMCs, taken from culture after CMV antigen stimulation. CDR3 coding DNA: TGTGCCATCTTCCAAGGACAGGGTAGCTACGAGCAGTACTTC. Its protein is CAIFQGQGSYEQYF. The full variable domain, with the rest looked up from reference TRBV2 and TRBJ2-7, is EPEVTQTPSHQVTQMGQEVILRCVPISNHLYFYWYRQILGQKVEFLVSFYNNEISEKSEIFDDQFSVERPDGSNFTLKIRSTKLEDSAMYFCAIFQGQGSYEQYFGPGTRLTVT.